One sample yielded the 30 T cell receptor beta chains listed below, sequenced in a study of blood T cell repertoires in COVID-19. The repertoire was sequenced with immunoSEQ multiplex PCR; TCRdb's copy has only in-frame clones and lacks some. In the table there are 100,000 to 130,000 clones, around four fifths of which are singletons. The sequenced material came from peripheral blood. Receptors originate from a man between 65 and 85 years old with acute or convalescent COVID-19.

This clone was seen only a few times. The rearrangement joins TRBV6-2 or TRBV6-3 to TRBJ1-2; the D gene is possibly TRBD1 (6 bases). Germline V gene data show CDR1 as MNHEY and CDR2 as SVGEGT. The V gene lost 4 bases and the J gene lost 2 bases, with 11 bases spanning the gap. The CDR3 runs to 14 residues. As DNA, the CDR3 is TGTGCCAGCAGTTCTCCAGGACAGAACTATGGCTACACCTTC. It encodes CASSSPGQNYGYTF.

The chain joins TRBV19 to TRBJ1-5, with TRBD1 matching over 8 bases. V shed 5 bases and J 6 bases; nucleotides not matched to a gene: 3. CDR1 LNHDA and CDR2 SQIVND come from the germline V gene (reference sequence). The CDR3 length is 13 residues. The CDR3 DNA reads TGTGCCAGTAGTCCAGGGGGCGGTCAGCCCCAGCATTTT. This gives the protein CASSPGGGQPQHF.

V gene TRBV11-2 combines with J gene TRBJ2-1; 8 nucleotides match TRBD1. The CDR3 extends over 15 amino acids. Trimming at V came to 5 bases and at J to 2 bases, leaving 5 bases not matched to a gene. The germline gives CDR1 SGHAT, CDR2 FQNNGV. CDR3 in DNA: TGTGCCAGCAGCGGGTACAGGGGGACCTACAATGAGCAGTTCTTC. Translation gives CASSGYRGTYNEQFF.

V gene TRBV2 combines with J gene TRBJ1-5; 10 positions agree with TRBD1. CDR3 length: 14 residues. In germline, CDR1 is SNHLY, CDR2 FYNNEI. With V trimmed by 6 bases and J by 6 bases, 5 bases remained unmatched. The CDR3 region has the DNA TGTGCCAGCAGGACGGGACAGGGGAGTCAGCCCCAGCATTTT. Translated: CASRTGQGSQPQHF.

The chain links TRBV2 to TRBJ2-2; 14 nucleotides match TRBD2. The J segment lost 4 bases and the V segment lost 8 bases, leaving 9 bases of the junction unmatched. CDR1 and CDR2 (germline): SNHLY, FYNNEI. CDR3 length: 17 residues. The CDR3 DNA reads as TGTGCCAGCGAGACTTCCGGACTAGCGGGGGGCACCGGGGAGCTGTTTTTT. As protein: CASETSGLAGGTGELFF.

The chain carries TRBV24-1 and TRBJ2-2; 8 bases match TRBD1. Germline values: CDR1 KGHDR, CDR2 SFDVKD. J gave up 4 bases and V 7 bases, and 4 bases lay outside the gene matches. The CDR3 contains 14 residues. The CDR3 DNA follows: TGTGCCACCAGCCGGACAGGGTCCACCGGGGAGCTGTTTTTT. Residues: CATSRTGSTGELFF.

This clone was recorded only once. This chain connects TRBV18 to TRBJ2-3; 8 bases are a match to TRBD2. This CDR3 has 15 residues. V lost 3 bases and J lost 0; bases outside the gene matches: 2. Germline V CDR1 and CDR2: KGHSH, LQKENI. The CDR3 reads CASSPGLASTDTQYF. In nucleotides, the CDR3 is TGTGCCAGCTCACCCGGACTAGCTAGCACAGATACGCAGTATTTT.

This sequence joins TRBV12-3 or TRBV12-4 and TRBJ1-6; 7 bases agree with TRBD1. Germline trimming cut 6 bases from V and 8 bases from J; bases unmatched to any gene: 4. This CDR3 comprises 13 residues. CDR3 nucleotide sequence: TGTGCCAGCAGGACAGGGCCTTATTCACCCCTCCACTTT. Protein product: CASRTGPYSPLHF.

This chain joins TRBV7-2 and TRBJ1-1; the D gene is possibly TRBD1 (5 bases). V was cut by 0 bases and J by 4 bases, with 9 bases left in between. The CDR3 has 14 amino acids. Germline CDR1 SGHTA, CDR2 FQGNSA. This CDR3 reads CASSLAGGVTEAFF. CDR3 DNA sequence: TGTGCCAGCAGCTTAGCGGGGGGGGTCACTGAAGCTTTCTTT.

The CDR3: CASSLIVGGAGPDTQYF. The CDR3 DNA is TGTGCCAGCAGCTTGATTGTCGGGGGGGCCGGGCCAGATACGCAGTATTTT. V gene TRBV7-2 combines with J gene TRBJ2-3, with TRBD2 matching over 8 bases. Germline loops: CDR1 SGHTA, CDR2 FQGNSA. This CDR3 is built from 17 residues. J lost 4 bases, V lost 3 bases, and 12 bases had no gene match.

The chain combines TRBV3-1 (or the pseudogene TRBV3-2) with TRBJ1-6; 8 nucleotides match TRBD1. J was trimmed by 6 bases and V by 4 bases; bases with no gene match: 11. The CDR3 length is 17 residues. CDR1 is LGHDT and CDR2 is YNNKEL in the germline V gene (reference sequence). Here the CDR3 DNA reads TGTGCCAGCAGCCGTGGGTACGCCGGGACAGGTAATTCACCCCTCCACTTT. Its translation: CASSRGYAGTGNSPLHF.

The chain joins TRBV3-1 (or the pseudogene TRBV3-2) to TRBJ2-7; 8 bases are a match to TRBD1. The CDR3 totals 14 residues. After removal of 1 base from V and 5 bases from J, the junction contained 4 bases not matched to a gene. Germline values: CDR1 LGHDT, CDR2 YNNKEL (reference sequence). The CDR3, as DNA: TGTGCCAGCAGCCAAGGTCAGGGGGCGGACGAGCAGTACTTC. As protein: CASSQGQGADEQYF.

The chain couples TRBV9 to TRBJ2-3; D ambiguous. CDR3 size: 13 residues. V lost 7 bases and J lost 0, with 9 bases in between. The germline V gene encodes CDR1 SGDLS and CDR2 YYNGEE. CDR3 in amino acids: CASGQVSTDTQYF. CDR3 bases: TGTGCCAGCGGGCAGGTTAGCACAGATACGCAGTATTTT. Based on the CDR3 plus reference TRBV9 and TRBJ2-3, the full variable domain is DSGVTQTPKHLITATGQRVTLRCSPRSGDLSVYWYQQSLDQGLQFLIQYYNGEERAKGNILERFSAQQFPDLHSELNLSSLELGDSALYFCASGQVSTDTQYFGPGTRLTVL.

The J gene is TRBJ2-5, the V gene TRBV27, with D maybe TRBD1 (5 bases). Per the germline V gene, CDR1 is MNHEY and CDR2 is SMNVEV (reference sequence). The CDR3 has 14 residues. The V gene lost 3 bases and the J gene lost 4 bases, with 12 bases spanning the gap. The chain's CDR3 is CASSFQGLGETQYF. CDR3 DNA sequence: TGTGCCAGCAGTTTTCAGGGTCTTGGAGAGACCCAGTACTTC.

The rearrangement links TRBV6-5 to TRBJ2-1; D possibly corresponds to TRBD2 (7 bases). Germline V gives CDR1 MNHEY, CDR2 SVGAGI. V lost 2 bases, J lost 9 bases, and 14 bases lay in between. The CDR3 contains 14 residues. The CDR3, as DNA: TGTGCCAGCAGTTACGAGGGGGGGCCGGGTGAGCAGTTCTTC. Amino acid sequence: CASSYEGGPGEQFF.

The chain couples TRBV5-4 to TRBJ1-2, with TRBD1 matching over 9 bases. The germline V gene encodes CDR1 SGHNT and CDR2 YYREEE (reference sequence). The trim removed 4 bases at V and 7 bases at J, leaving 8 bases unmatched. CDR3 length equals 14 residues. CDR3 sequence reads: CASSVDWTGAGYTF. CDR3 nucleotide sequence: TGTGCCAGCAGCGTGGACTGGACAGGGGCTGGCTACACCTTC.

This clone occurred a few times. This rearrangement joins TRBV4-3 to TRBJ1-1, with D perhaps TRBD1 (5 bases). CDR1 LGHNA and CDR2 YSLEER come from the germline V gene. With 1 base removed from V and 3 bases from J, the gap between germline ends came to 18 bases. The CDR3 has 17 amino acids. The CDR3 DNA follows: TGCGCCAGCAGCCAAGGTCCAGTACAGGCTGTTGACACTGAAGCTTTCTTT. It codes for CASSQGPVQAVDTEAFF.

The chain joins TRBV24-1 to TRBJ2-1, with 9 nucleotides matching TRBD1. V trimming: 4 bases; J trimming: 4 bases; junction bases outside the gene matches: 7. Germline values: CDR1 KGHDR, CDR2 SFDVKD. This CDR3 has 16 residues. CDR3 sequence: CATSDSDRGWYNEQFF. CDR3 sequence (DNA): TGTGCCACCAGTGACTCGGACAGGGGTTGGTACAATGAGCAGTTCTTC.

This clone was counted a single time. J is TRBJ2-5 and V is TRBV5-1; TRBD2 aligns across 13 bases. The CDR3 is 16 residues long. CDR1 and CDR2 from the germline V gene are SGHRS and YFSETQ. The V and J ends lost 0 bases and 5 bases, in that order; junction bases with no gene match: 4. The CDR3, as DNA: TGCGCCAGCAGCTTGGCCACTAGCGGGGGGGCTGAGACCCAGTACTTC. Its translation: CASSLATSGGAETQYF.

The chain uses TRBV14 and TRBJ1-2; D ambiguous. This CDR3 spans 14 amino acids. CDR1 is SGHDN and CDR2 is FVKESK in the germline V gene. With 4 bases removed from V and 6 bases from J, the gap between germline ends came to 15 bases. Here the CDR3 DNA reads TGTGCCAGCAGCCCTAAGAGGTCAGCCGATGGCTACACCTTC. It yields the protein CASSPKRSADGYTF.

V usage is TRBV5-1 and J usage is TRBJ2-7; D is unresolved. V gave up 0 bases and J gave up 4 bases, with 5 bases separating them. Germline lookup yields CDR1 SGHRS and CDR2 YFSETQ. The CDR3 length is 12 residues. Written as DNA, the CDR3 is TGCGCCAGCAGCTTGGATATATACGAGCAGTACTTC. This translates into CASSLDIYEQYF.

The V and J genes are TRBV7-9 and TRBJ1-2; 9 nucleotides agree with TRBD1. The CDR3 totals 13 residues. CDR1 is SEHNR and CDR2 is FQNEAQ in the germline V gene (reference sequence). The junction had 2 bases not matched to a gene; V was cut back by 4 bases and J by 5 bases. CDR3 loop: CASSSGQGYGYTF. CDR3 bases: TGTGCCAGCAGCTCCGGACAGGGGTATGGCTACACCTTC.

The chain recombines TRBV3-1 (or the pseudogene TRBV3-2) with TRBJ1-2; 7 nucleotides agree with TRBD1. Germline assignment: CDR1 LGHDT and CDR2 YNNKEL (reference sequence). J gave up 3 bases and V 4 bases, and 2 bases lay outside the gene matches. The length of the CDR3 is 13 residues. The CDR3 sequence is CASSRDSYYGYTF. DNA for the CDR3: TGTGCCAGCAGCCGGGACAGCTACTATGGCTACACCTTC.

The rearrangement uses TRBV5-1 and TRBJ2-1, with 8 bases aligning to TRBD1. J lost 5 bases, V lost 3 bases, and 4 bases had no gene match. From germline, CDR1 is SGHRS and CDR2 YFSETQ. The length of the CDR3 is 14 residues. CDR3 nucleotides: TGCGCCAGCAGCTACGGGACAGGAAACAATGAGCAGTTCTTC. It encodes CASSYGTGNNEQFF.

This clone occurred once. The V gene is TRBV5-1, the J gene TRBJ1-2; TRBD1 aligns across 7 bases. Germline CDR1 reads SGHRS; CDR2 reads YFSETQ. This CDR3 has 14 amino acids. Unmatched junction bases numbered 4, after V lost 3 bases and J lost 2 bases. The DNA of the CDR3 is TGCGCCAGCAGCTGGGACAGTCCAAACTATGGCTACACCTTC. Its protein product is CASSWDSPNYGYTF.

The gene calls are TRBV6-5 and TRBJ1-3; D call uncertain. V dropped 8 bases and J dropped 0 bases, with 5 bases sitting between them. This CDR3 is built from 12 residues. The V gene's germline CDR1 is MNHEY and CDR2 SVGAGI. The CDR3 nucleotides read TGTGCCAGCTTTAGCTCTGGAAACACCATATATTTT. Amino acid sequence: CASFSSGNTIYF.

The CDR3 DNA follows: TGCAGCGTTCGGACAGCTGGGGCCAACGTCCTGACTTTC. Translation: CSVRTAGANVLTF. This sequence joins TRBV29-1 and TRBJ2-6, with D tentatively TRBD1 (6 bases). The CDR3 length is 13 residues. V lost 5 bases and J lost 2, with 7 bases in between. Germline CDR1 and CDR2: SQVTM and ANQGSEA. Supplemented by reference TRBV29-1 and TRBJ2-6, the full variable domain reads SAVISQKPSRDICQRGTSLTIQCQVDSQVTMMFWYRQQPGQSLTLIATANQGSEATYESGFVIDKFPISRPNLTFSTLTVSNMSPEDSSIYLCSVRTAGANVLTFGAGSRLTVL.

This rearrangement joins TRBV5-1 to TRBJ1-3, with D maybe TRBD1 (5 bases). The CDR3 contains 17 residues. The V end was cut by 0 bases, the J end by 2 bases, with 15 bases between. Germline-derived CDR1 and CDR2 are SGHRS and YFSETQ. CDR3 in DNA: TGCGCCAGCAGCTTGGACGGGGGTCCTCTTACTGGAAACACCATATATTTT. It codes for CASSLDGGPLTGNTIYF.

The CDR3 bases are TGTGCCAGCTCACCGGAGGAGAGTAACACTGAAGCTTTCTTT. It specifies CASSPEESNTEAFF. J is TRBJ1-1 and V is TRBV18; D is unresolved. The CDR3 spans 14 residues. V was trimmed by 3 bases and J by 2 bases, leaving 10 bases between them. The germline V gene encodes CDR1 KGHSH and CDR2 LQKENI.

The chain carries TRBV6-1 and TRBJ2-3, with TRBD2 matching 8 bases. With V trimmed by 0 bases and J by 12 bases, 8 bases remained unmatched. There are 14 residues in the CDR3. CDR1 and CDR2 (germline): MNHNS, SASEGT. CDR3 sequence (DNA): TGTGCCAGCAGTGAAGCGCTGGGACTAGGGTTCCAGTATTTT. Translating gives CASSEALGLGFQYF.